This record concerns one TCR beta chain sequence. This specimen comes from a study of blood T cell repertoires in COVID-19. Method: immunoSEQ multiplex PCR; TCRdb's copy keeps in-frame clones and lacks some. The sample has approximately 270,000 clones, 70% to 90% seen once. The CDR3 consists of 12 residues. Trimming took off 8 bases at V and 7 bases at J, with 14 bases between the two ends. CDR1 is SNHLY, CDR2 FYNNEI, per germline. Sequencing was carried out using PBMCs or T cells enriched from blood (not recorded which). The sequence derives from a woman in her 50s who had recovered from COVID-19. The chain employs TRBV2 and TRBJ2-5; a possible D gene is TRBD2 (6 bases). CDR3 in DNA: TGTGCCAGCCGGGCGGAGGAGGGGACCCAGTACTTC. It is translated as CASRAEEGTQYF.